Presented here are 16 T cell receptor beta chains from one specimen sequenced in a study of blood T cell repertoires in COVID-19. The repertoire was sequenced with immunoSEQ multiplex PCR; TCRdb's copy has only in-frame clones and lacks some. This table holds more than 200,000 clones, about 80% found once. The specimen sequenced was peripheral blood. These receptors were taken from a man aged 80 or over with acute or convalescent COVID-19.

This clone was recorded a few times. This chain uses TRBV4-2 with TRBJ1-6, with TRBD1 as a possible D gene (5 bases). Germline V lookup: CDR1 LGHNA, CDR2 YNFKEQ. Trimming pared 4 bases from V and 8 bases from J, leaving 12 bases between. The CDR3 is 14 amino acids. CDR3 bases: TGTGCCAGCAGCCGGAAAGGGGATGATTCACCCCTCCACTTT. It yields the protein CASSRKGDDSPLHF.

The rearrangement uses TRBV6-6 and TRBJ2-5; the match to TRBD1 covers 10 bases. Germline trimming cut 5 bases from V and 5 bases from J; bases unmatched to any gene: 8. Germline loops: CDR1 MNHNY, CDR2 SVGAGI (reference sequence). The CDR3 spans 15 residues. As DNA, the CDR3 is TGTGCCAGCAGTACCGGGACAGGGGTGTTCGAGACCCAGTACTTC. Translated, it gives CASSTGTGVFETQYF.

The chain couples TRBV5-1 to TRBJ1-4; maybe TRBD1 (6 bases). The germline V and J ends were trimmed by 0 bases and 4 bases, with 13 bases remaining between them. Germline CDR1 and CDR2: SGHRS and YFSETQ. The CDR3 is made up of 16 amino acids. CDR3 DNA: TGCGCCAGCAGCTTGGCCCCGGGGGGCCTTAATGAAAAACTGTTTTTT. Translated: CASSLAPGGLNEKLFF.

The chain links TRBV19 to TRBJ1-2; TRBD1 is a possible D gene (6 bases). V lost 4 bases, J lost 6 bases, and 18 bases lay in between. CDR3 length: 15 residues. The V gene's germline CDR1 is LNHDA and CDR2 SQIVND (reference sequence). The CDR3 sequence: CASSRPGAFTNGYTF. In nucleotides, the CDR3 is TGTGCCAGTAGTAGACCAGGGGCATTCACCAATGGCTACACCTTC. Together with reference TRBV19 and TRBJ1-2, the CDR3 gives the full variable domain: DGGITQSPKYLFRKEGQNVTLSCEQNLNHDAMYWYRQDPGQGLRLIYYSQIVNDFQKGDIAEGYSVSREKKESFPLTVTSAQKNPTAFYLCASSRPGAFTNGYTFGSGTRLTVV.

This clone has only a few counts. This chain links TRBV15 with TRBJ1-3; 8 bases align to TRBD1. The length of the CDR3 is 16 residues. CDR1 is LNHNV, CDR2 YYDKDF, per germline (reference sequence). Trimming removed 0 bases from V and 5 bases from J; junction bases left unmatched: 6. CDR3 sequence: CATSRDYRGTRNTIYF. CDR3 DNA sequence: TGTGCCACCAGCAGAGATTACAGGGGGACTCGAAACACCATATATTTT.

The rearrangement joins TRBV7-9 to TRBJ2-1, with TRBD2 identical over 10 bases. Unmatched junction bases numbered 6, after V lost 5 bases and J lost 5 bases. This CDR3 is 15 amino acids long. Looked up from germline, CDR1 is SEHNR and CDR2 is FQNEAQ (reference sequence). The CDR3 is CASSPHSGGNNEQFF. The CDR3 DNA reads TGTGCCAGCAGCCCCCATAGCGGGGGGAACAATGAGCAGTTCTTC. Looking up the rest from reference TRBV7-9 and TRBJ2-1 gives the full variable domain: DTGVSQNPRHKITKRGQNVTFRCDPISEHNRLYWYRQTLGQGPEFLTYFQNEAQLEKSRLLSDRFSAERPKGSFSTLEIQRTEQGDSAMYLCASSPHSGGNNEQFFGPGTRLTVL.

This sequence joins TRBV30 and TRBJ2-7, with TRBD1 as a possible D gene (5 bases). Germline V gives CDR1 GTSNPN, CDR2 SVGIG (reference sequence). V was cut by 0 bases and J by 5 bases, with 17 bases left in between. The CDR3 length is 15 residues. In nucleotides, the CDR3 is TGTGCCTGGAGTGTACTACTCGGGCTAGGGGACGAGCAGTACTTC. The encoded protein is CAWSVLLGLGDEQYF.

The rearrangement links TRBV12-3 or TRBV12-4 to TRBJ1-1; 7 nucleotides align to TRBD1. The J segment lost 5 bases and the V segment lost 2 bases, leaving 2 bases of the junction unmatched. The CDR3 consists of 13 residues. CDR3 amino acids: CASSLHRGTEAFF. Written as DNA, the CDR3 is TGTGCCAGCAGTTTACACAGGGGTACTGAAGCTTTCTTT.

The chain uses TRBV7-9 and TRBJ1-2; D is uncertain. The CDR3 spans 11 residues. V was shortened by 1 base and J by 8 bases, with 5 bases between the two germline ends. Looked up from germline, CDR1 is SEHNR and CDR2 is FQNEAQ (reference sequence). In nucleotides, the CDR3 is TGTGCCAGCAGCTTAGGGGCCGGCTACACCTTC. This gives the protein CASSLGAGYTF.

The chain joins TRBV5-1 to TRBJ1-6; 8 positions match TRBD1. Germline lookup yields CDR1 SGHRS and CDR2 YFSETQ. The CDR3 sequence is 16 residues long. With 0 bases clipped from V and 2 bases from J, the junction kept 1 base outside the gene matches. This CDR3 is CASSLGTGTYNSPLHF. The CDR3 nucleotides read TGCGCCAGCAGCTTGGGGACAGGGACCTATAATTCACCCCTCCACTTT.

In this sample, this clone turned up a few times. J is TRBJ2-1 and V is TRBV18; D possibly corresponds to TRBD2 (6 bases). Germline CDR1 and CDR2: KGHSH and LQKENI. With 4 bases removed from V and 1 base from J, the gap between germline ends came to 11 bases. This CDR3 is 15 amino acids long. Here the CDR3 DNA reads TGTGCCAGCTCACAAGGGACTGGATCCTACAATGAGCAGTTCTTC. This codes for CASSQGTGSYNEQFF.

The V gene is TRBV4-2, the J gene TRBJ1-1; D is possibly TRBD1 (5 bases). The V end was cut by 1 base, the J end by 0 bases, with 12 bases between. The CDR3 is 16 residues long. CDR1 and CDR2 from the germline V gene are LGHNA and YNFKEQ. The CDR3 coding sequence is TGTGCCAGCAGCCAAGGACATTCGGGGGTGAACACTGAAGCTTTCTTT. Translation gives CASSQGHSGVNTEAFF.

The rearrangement joins TRBV3-1 (or the pseudogene TRBV3-2) to TRBJ2-3; tentatively, D is TRBD2 (5 bases). The V gene lost 4 bases and the J gene lost 3 bases, with 8 bases spanning the gap. Germline CDR1 is LGHDT and CDR2 is YNNKEL (reference sequence). The CDR3 is 13 amino acids. CDR3 nucleotides: TGTGCCAGCAGCCGAGCGGAGACAGATACGCAGTATTTT. It is translated as CASSRAETDTQYF.

V and J are TRBV12-5 and TRBJ1-1; D gene unclear. The CDR3 is made up of 15 amino acids. V dropped 6 bases and J dropped 5 bases, with 19 bases sitting between them. Germline V gene lookup returns CDR1 LGHNT and CDR2 FRNRAP. The CDR3 nucleotides are TGTGCTAGTGGCCCGGGGTCGGGGAGGAATACTGAAGCTTTCTTT. This sequence encodes CASGPGSGRNTEAFF. Supplemented by reference TRBV12-5 and TRBJ1-1, the full variable domain reads DARVTQTPRHKVTEMGQEVTMRCQPILGHNTVFWYRQTMMQGLELLAYFRNRAPLDDSGMPKDRFSAEMPDATLATLKIQPSEPRDSAVYFCASGPGSGRNTEAFFGQGTRLTVV.

The chain has TRBV7-9 and TRBJ1-3; maybe TRBD1 (5 bases). The CDR3 covers 15 residues. Trimming cost V 5 bases and J 3 bases, with 14 bases left between them. Germline CDR1 and CDR2: SEHNR and FQNEAQ (reference sequence). The CDR3 loop reads CASSRGAGGGNTIYF. The CDR3 nucleotides read TGTGCCAGCAGCCGCGGGGCAGGAGGTGGAAACACCATATATTTT.

This clone was detected once. The chain carries TRBV5-8 and TRBJ2-5; TRBD2 is a possible D gene (6 bases). Germline values: CDR1 SGHTS, CDR2 YDEGEE. This CDR3 comprises 15 residues. Trimming removed 4 bases from V and 3 bases from J, with 16 bases in between. The CDR3 spells CASSRGGRIEETQYF. CDR3 nucleotides: TGTGCCAGCAGCAGAGGAGGGAGGATAGAAGAGACCCAGTACTTC.